This T cell receptor beta chain emerged from a study of T-cell reconstitution after alpha-beta-depleted transplantation in children. Germline V gives CDR1 SGHTA, CDR2 FQGNSA. The CDR3 is 13 residues long. V lost 1 base, J lost 4 bases, and 8 bases lay in between. This clonotype showed up just a few times. Molecular barcoding with unique molecular identifiers was used for the TCRbeta library. TCRdb re-analysed the PCR reads in MiXCR, keeping a single row per CDR3 protein. The data hold approximately 350,000 distinct CDR3 sequences, with less than 15% observed a single time. J is TRBJ2-7 and V is TRBV7-2; the D gene is possibly TRBD1 (5 bases). The source of this sequence is a human donor who donated a stem cell graft to a child with Fanconi anemia. Source: PBMCs, taken from the stem cell graft. CDR3 nucleotide sequence: TGTGCCAGCAGCTTAGAATCAGGGTACGAGCAGTACTTC. Its protein is CASSLESGYEQYF.